Below are 26 T cell receptor beta chains sequenced from a single sample in a study of OX40 agonist ivuxolimab in advanced cancers. Only in-frame clones appear in the TCRdb table, and some are missing; sequencing was by immunoSEQ multiplex PCR. The sample lists under 65,000 clones; around nine tenths were seen once. This sample comprised CD4+ or CD8+ T cells sorted from blood, obtained in a trial of the OX40 agonist ivuxolimab. The receptors come from an adult with an advanced solid tumor such as melanoma, head and neck, liver or kidney cancer.

The gene calls are TRBV30 and TRBJ1-1; D is uncertain. The CDR3 has 12 amino acids. V gave up 2 bases and J gave up 10 bases, with 14 bases separating them. CDR1 is GTSNPN, CDR2 SVGIG, per germline (reference sequence). The DNA of the CDR3 is TGTGCCTGGAGTCTTCCTGACACAACAGCTTTCTTT. It yields the protein CAWSLPDTTAFF.

The chain uses TRBV29-1 and TRBJ2-3; 7 bases are shared with TRBD2. V shed 2 bases and J 0 bases; nucleotides not matched to a gene: 5. Germline CDR1 is SQVTM and CDR2 is ANQGSEA. This CDR3 is built from 15 residues. CDR3 amino acids: CSVESGGGSTDTQYF. CDR3 bases: TGCAGCGTTGAATCCGGGGGAGGGAGCACAGATACGCAGTATTTT.

The rearrangement uses TRBV7-9 and TRBJ1-2; 7 positions agree with TRBD1. Germline loops: CDR1 SEHNR, CDR2 FQNEAQ (reference sequence). Trimming removed 5 bases from V and 4 bases from J; junction bases left unmatched: 13. This CDR3 is 16 amino acids long. In DNA form, the CDR3 reads TGTGCCAGCAGCGGACAGGACCCCCAGGTTCGCTATGGCTACACCTTC. It yields the protein CASSGQDPQVRYGYTF.

The rearrangement joins TRBV28 to TRBJ1-5; D possibly corresponds to TRBD1 (5 bases). V gave up 8 bases and J gave up 0 bases, with 23 bases separating them. Germline lookup yields CDR1 MDHEN and CDR2 SYDVKM. CDR3 length: 18 residues. The DNA for the CDR3 is TGTGCCAGCGGAACACCCTTTGACAGAGTCAATAGCAATCAGCCCCAGCATTTT. It codes for CASGTPFDRVNSNQPQHF.

The rearrangement uses TRBV6-1 and TRBJ1-1, with no clear D. CDR1 and CDR2 (germline): MNHNS, SASEGT. The CDR3 sequence is 12 residues long. Trimming took 8 bases from V and 0 from J, leaving 7 bases between them. The CDR3 here is CASLSLNTEAFF. CDR3 nucleotide sequence: TGTGCCAGCCTATCGCTGAACACTGAAGCTTTCTTT.

This clone was seen more than once but under ten times. The CDR3 here is CASSSRWVAGQNTEAFF. CDR3 DNA sequence: TGCGCCAGCAGCTCAAGGTGGGTGGCGGGGCAGAACACTGAAGCTTTCTTT. The chain has TRBV5-1 and TRBJ1-1; the D gene is possibly TRBD1 (5 bases). Trimming removed 3 bases from V and 1 base from J, with 19 bases in between. CDR3 length: 17 residues. Germline loops: CDR1 SGHRS, CDR2 YFSETQ.

The gene calls are TRBV2 and TRBJ1-1; TRBD1 aligns across 11 bases. CDR1 and CDR2 (germline): SNHLY, FYNNEI. This CDR3 comprises 14 residues. V shed 7 bases, J shed 4 bases, and the junction held 5 bases outside the gene matches. The CDR3 sequence is CASTTGTGGTEAFF. The CDR3 DNA reads as TGTGCCAGCACCACCGGGACAGGGGGCACTGAAGCTTTCTTT. The variable domain in full, completed from reference TRBV2 and TRBJ1-1, reads EPEVTQTPSHQVTQMGQEVILRCVPISNHLYFYWYRQILGQKVEFLVSFYNNEISEKSEIFDDQFSVERPDGSNFTLKIRSTKLEDSAMYFCASTTGTGGTEAFFGQGTRLTVV.

This sequence joins TRBV6-1 and TRBJ1-1, with TRBD1 matching over 12 bases. The CDR3 covers 16 residues. J lost 4 bases, V lost 3 bases, and 6 bases had no gene match. Per germline, CDR1 MNHNS and CDR2 SASEGT. The DNA of the CDR3 is TGTGCCAGCAGTGAGGGACAGGGGGCGCGGGGCACTGAAGCTTTCTTT. Encoded protein: CASSEGQGARGTEAFF.

CDR3 bases: TGTGCCAGCAGCATAGCCCCGACAGGAGGAAACACCATATATTTT. Amino acid sequence: CASSIAPTGGNTIYF. The gene calls are TRBV5-4 and TRBJ1-3, with D perhaps matching TRBD1 (6 bases). Germline V gene lookup returns CDR1 SGHNT and CDR2 YYREEE (reference sequence). The CDR3 contains 15 residues. V was pared by 4 bases and J by 4 bases, with 15 bases between.

This clone was seen a single time. The chain links TRBV19 to TRBJ2-5; D is possibly TRBD1 (5 bases). Germline loops: CDR1 LNHDA, CDR2 SQIVND (reference sequence). The CDR3 contains 14 residues. V was cut by 6 bases and J by 9 bases, with 20 bases left in between. As DNA, the CDR3 is TGTGCCAGTAGCCCCCTAGGGGCCAACGGCCCCCAGTACTTC. It is translated as CASSPLGANGPQYF.

The chain couples TRBV7-2 to TRBJ2-1; the match to TRBD2 covers 10 bases. The CDR3 is 15 residues long. Germline CDR1 is SGHTA and CDR2 is FQGNSA. V was pared by 5 bases and J by 9 bases, with 10 bases of the junction left unmatched. CDR3 nucleotide sequence: TGTGCCAGCAGCCCAGCTAGCGGGAGTTTCGGTGAGCAGTTCTTC. Its translation: CASSPASGSFGEQFF.

The rearrangement links TRBV2 to TRBJ2-5; D not resolved. CDR3 size: 11 residues. Germline CDR1 SNHLY, CDR2 FYNNEI. The V end was cut by 7 bases, the J end by 4 bases, with 7 bases between. CDR3: CASKLTETQYF. CDR3 bases: TGTGCCAGCAAGCTGACAGAGACCCAGTACTTC.

The rearrangement uses TRBV7-8 and TRBJ2-5; possibly TRBD1 for D (5 bases). The CDR3 loop spans 12 amino acids. The germline V gene has CDR1 SGHVS and CDR2 FQNEAQ. The ends were cut back, 6 bases at V and 5 bases at J, with 10 bases in the middle. The CDR3 sequence: CASSPTEETQYF. DNA for the CDR3: TGTGCCAGCAGTCCGACAGAGGAGACCCAGTACTTC.

The chain links TRBV5-1 to TRBJ2-2; D gene uncertain. Germline CDR1 reads SGHRS; CDR2 reads YFSETQ. This CDR3 contains 13 residues. V was shortened by 0 bases and J by 1 base, with 1 base between the two germline ends. The CDR3 is CASSLVNTGELFF. CDR3 nucleotides: TGCGCCAGCAGCTTGGTGAACACCGGGGAGCTGTTTTTT.

This clone came up once. J is TRBJ2-7 and V is TRBV7-3; TRBD1 might be the D (8 bases). The CDR3 runs to 12 residues. From germline, CDR1 is SGHTA and CDR2 FQGTGA. Trimming pared 5 bases from V and 7 bases from J, leaving 12 bases between. The CDR3: CASSPQGGEQYF. CDR3 nucleotide sequence: TGTGCCAGCAGCCCACAGGGGGGGGAGCAGTACTTC.

This clone was recorded once. CDR3 protein: CASRDQPQHF. In DNA, the CDR3 is TGCGCCAGCAGAGATCAGCCCCAGCATTTT. This chain joins TRBV23-1 and TRBJ1-5; D not certain. TRBV23-1 counts as an open reading frame of uncertain function. Trimming removed 6 bases from V and 5 bases from J, with 2 bases in between. The CDR3 has 10 amino acids.

V usage is TRBV11-1 and J usage is TRBJ2-7; 7 bases are a match to TRBD2. Unmatched junction bases numbered 11, after V lost 3 bases and J lost 3 bases. Germline lookup yields CDR1 SGHAT and CDR2 FQDESV (reference sequence). This CDR3 is built from 16 residues. The CDR3, as DNA: TGTGCCAGCAGCTTGGGAGGGAGCCCCCCAATCTACGAGCAGTACTTC. The encoded protein is CASSLGGSPPIYEQYF.

In its sample, this clone was seen once. The V and J genes are TRBV5-1 and TRBJ1-1, with D possibly being TRBD1 (5 bases). The CDR3 is made up of 18 amino acids. V lost 1 base and J 1 base, leaving 20 bases between the germline ends. CDR1 is SGHRS and CDR2 is YFSETQ in the germline V gene. This CDR3 reads CASSLRAASQRGNTEAFF. The CDR3 bases are TGCGCCAGCAGCTTGCGGGCCGCATCCCAAAGGGGGAACACTGAAGCTTTCTTT.

This clone is labeled as medium-sized (0.01 to 0.1%). The V call is TRBV28, the J call TRBJ2-7; the match to TRBD1 covers 9 bases. The germline V gene encodes CDR1 MDHEN and CDR2 SYDVKM. This CDR3 has 14 amino acids. Trimming cost V 7 bases and J 3 bases; bases outside gene matches: 7. The CDR3 loop is CASNPGQGDYEQYF. CDR3 DNA sequence: TGTGCCAGCAATCCGGGACAGGGTGACTACGAGCAGTACTTC. The entire variable domain, with the rest obtained from reference TRBV28 and TRBJ2-7, is as follows: DVKVTQSSRYLVKRTGEKVFLECVQDMDHENMFWYRQDPGLGLRLIYFSYDVKMKEKGDIPEGYSVSREKKERFSLILESASTNQTSMYLCASNPGQGDYEQYFGPGTRLTVT.

The chain recombines TRBV5-4 with TRBJ1-6; D not resolved. Trimming took 6 bases from V and 10 from J, leaving 20 bases between them. The CDR3 length is 15 residues. Germline V gives CDR1 SGHNT, CDR2 YYREEE (reference sequence). DNA of the CDR3: TGTGCCAGCACCCTGAAAGGAACCTCGGGGTCACCCCTCCACTTT. It encodes CASTLKGTSGSPLHF.

This CDR3 is CASSRYQETQYF. CDR3 nucleotides: TGTGCCAGCAGTAGGTACCAAGAGACCCAGTACTTC. The gene calls are TRBV6-1 and TRBJ2-5; no clear D gene. V lost 5 bases to trimming and J lost 0 bases, with 4 bases between them. Germline V gene lookup returns CDR1 MNHNS and CDR2 SASEGT. CDR3 length equals 12 residues.

The V call is TRBV6-6, the J call TRBJ1-3, with 7 bases aligning to TRBD1. The CDR3 extends over 14 amino acids. Unmatched junction bases numbered 7, after V lost 7 bases and J lost 4 bases. Germline lookup yields CDR1 MNHNY and CDR2 SVGAGI (reference sequence). The DNA for the CDR3 is TGTGCCAGCAAACCGACAGGGCCCGGAAACACCATATATTTT. Encoded protein: CASKPTGPGNTIYF.

The chain is built from TRBV5-1 and TRBJ2-1; the match to TRBD1 covers 8 bases. The germline V gene has CDR1 SGHRS and CDR2 YFSETQ. The CDR3 totals 11 residues. J gave up 8 bases and V 6 bases, and 1 base lay outside the gene matches. CDR3 region: CASTDRDEQFF. CDR3 in DNA: TGCGCCAGCACGGACAGGGATGAGCAGTTCTTC. Supplemented by reference TRBV5-1 and TRBJ2-1, the full variable domain reads KAGVTQTPRYLIKTRGQQVTLSCSPISGHRSVSWYQQTPGQGLQFLFEYFSETQRNKGNFPGRFSGRQFSNSRSEMNVSTLELGDSALYLCASTDRDEQFFGPGTRLTVL.

This clone was seen only a few times. The V call is TRBV7-2, the J call TRBJ1-2, with 8 positions matching TRBD1. This CDR3 has 14 amino acids. CDR1 SGHTA and CDR2 FQGNSA come from the germline V gene. Trimming at V came to 5 bases and at J to 4 bases, leaving 6 bases not matched to a gene. CDR3 amino acids: CASSPRDRLYGYTF. The CDR3 region has the DNA TGTGCCAGCAGCCCGCGGGACAGGCTCTATGGCTACACCTTC.

The chain recombines TRBV18 with TRBJ1-4, with TRBD1 as a possible D gene (5 bases). Germline assignment: CDR1 KGHSH and CDR2 LQKENI. The CDR3 has 12 amino acids. The V gene lost 0 bases and the J gene lost 15 bases, with 11 bases spanning the gap. The CDR3 region is CASSPPSGPLFF. The CDR3 nucleotides are TGTGCCAGCTCACCACCCTCAGGGCCGTTGTTTTTT.

This chain uses TRBV25-1 with TRBJ1-1; 7 bases are a match to TRBD1. CDR1 and CDR2 (germline): MGHDK, SYGVNS. V lost 4 bases, J lost 5 bases, and 7 bases stayed unmatched. The length of the CDR3 is 14 residues. The CDR3 loop is CASSGTGRGTEAFF. The CDR3 DNA sequence: TGTGCCAGCAGTGGGACAGGACGGGGGACTGAAGCTTTCTTT.